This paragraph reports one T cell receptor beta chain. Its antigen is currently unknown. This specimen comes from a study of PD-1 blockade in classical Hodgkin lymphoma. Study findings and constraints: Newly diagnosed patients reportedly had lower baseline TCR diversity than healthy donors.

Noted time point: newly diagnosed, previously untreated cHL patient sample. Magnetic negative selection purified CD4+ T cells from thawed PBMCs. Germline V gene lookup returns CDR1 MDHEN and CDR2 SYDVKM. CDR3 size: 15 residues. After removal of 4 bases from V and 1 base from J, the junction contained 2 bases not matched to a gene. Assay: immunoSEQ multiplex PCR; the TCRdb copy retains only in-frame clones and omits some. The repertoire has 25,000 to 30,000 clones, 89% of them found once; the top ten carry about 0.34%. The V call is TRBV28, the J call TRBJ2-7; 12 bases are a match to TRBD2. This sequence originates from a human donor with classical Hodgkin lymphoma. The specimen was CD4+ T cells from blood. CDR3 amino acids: CASSSLAGGSYEQYF. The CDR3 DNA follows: TGTGCCAGCAGTTCACTAGCGGGAGGTTCCTACGAGCAGTACTTC. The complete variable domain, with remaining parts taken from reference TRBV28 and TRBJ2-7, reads DVKVTQSSRYLVKRTGEKVFLECVQDMDHENMFWYRQDPGLGLRLIYFSYDVKMKEKGDIPEGYSVSREKKERFSLILESASTNQTSMYLCASSSLAGGSYEQYFGPGTRLTVT.